The clone carrying this T cell receptor (beta chain) was counted many times. The antigen remains undetermined. The data were obtained in a study of T-cell memory formation after mild COVID-19. Study at large: For the most part, TCR clusters were specific to one donor. General study points: The CD4+ clones that contracted clustered mainly within CM and EM, and the CD8+ clones concentrated in EMRA.

One entry per CDR3 protein, called by TCRdb with MiXCR from the 5' RACE reads. The sample holds fewer than 400,000 distinct CDR3 sequences, 10% to 15% seen once. Germline lookup yields CDR1 SQVTM and CDR2 ANQGSEA. V was trimmed by 6 bases and J by 2 bases, leaving 11 bases between them. The CDR3 extends over 12 amino acids. The TCR sequence derives from a man aged 18 to 29 who had mild COVID-19 (a few samples of this study predate the infection). Cell type and time point are not known. This chain joins TRBV29-1 and TRBJ2-7, with D possibly being TRBD1 (6 bases). Sequenced material: PBMCs or a T cell subset sorted from them (not recorded which). The CDR3 region is CSVKTGAYEQYF. The CDR3 bases are TGCAGCGTCAAGACAGGCGCCTACGAGCAGTACTTC.